The T cell receptor (beta chain) described here comes from a study of blood T cell repertoires in COVID-19. Turning to the study itself: Spain, Italy and the United States supplied samples that represented acute and convalescent COVID-19. Sample material is recorded as cDNA or gDNA derived from T cells, B-cell-depleted T cells, or PBMCs.

Seattle patient enrollment occurred during active infection, with longitudinal follow-up thereafter. Per the study methods: It was from reference gene primer amplification that nucleated cell counts were estimated. This table comes from immunoSEQ multiplex PCR, and its TCRdb copy is limited to in-frame clones, with some not included. The V and J calls and clone size come from that table; D and trimming were worked out from the DNA. This sample has 55,000 to 80,000 clones; roughly 78% occur once, and the top ten carry 13% to 15%. Trimming shortened V by 1 base and J by 3 bases, and 8 bases separated the two germline ends. CDR1 and CDR2 from the germline V gene are SEHNR and FQNEAQ (reference sequence). The length of the CDR3 is 14 residues.

This rearrangement joins TRBV7-9 to TRBJ2-3, with a possible D match to TRBD2 (5 bases). The specimen was peripheral blood. The receptor's source is a man aged 55 to 70 with COVID-19, enrolled during active disease. The CDR3 DNA follows: TGTGCCAGCAGCTTAGTAACGGGAACAGATACGCAGTATTTT. Its protein product is CASSLVTGTDTQYF.